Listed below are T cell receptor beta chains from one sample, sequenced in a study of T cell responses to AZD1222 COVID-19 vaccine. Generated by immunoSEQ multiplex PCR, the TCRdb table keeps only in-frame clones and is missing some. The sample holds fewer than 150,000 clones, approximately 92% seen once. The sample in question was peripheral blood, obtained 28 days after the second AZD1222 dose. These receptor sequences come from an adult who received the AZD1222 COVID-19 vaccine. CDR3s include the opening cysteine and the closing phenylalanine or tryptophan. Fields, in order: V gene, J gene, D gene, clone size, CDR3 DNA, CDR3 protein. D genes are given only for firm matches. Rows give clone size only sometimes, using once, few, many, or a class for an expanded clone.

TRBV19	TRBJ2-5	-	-	TGTGCCAGTAGGCTGGCAGGGATGGGAGAGACCCAGTACTTC	CASRLAGMGETQYF
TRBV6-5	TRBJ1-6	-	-	TGTGCCAGCAGTTACGGCCCGGATCAGTTGCCCCTCCACTTT	CASSYGPDQLPLHF
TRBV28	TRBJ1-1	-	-	TGTGCCAGCCGAAGTGGACAATCTGCTGAAGCTTTCTTT	CASRSGQSAEAFF
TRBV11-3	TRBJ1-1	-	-	TGTGCCAGCGCCTGGGCGGCCCTGAACACTGAAGCTTTCTTT	CASAWAALNTEAFF
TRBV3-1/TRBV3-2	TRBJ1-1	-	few	TGTGCCAGCAGCCGGAGTGGGATCACTGAAGCTTTCTTT	CASSRSGITEAFF
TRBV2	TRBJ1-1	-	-	TGTGCCAGCTCGCGAGGGGACACTGAAGCTTTCTTT	CASSRGDTEAFF
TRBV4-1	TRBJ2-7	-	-	TGCGCCAGCAGCCCTCGGGGAATGGGGGGCGAGCAGTACTTC	CASSPRGMGGEQYF
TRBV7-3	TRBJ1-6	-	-	TGTGCCAGCAGCTTATTAGGGGTTAATAATTCACCCCTCCACTTT	CASSLLGVNNSPLHF
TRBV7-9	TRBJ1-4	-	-	TGTGCCAGCAGCTTAGAAGGGGGACATAATGAAAAACTGTTTTTT	CASSLEGGHNEKLFF
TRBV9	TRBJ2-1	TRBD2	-	TGTGCCAGCAGCGAACAATTAGCGGGGTACAATGAGCAGTTCTTC	CASSEQLAGYNEQFF
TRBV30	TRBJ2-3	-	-	TGTGCCTGGAGATCTACAGGGACGTGGGATACGCAGTATTTT	CAWRSTGTWDTQYF
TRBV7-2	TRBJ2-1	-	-	TGTGCCAGCAGCTTAGCGGTAGACTCGTACAATGAGCAGTTCTTC	CASSLAVDSYNEQFF
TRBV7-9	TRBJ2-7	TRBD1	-	TGTGCCAGCAGCTTAGTTCGGACAGGATCTTTTTACGAGCAGTACTTC	CASSLVRTGSFYEQYF
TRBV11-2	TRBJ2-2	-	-	TGTGCCAGCAGCTCATCGGGGTCCACCGGGGAGCTGTTTTTT	CASSSSGSTGELFF
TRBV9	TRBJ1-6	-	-	TGTGCCAGCAGCGTATCAGGGGACCTAAATTCACCCCTCCACTTT	CASSVSGDLNSPLHF
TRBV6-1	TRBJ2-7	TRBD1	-	TGTGCCAGCAGTGAGGACAGGCTAAACTCCTACGAGCAGTACTTC	CASSEDRLNSYEQYF